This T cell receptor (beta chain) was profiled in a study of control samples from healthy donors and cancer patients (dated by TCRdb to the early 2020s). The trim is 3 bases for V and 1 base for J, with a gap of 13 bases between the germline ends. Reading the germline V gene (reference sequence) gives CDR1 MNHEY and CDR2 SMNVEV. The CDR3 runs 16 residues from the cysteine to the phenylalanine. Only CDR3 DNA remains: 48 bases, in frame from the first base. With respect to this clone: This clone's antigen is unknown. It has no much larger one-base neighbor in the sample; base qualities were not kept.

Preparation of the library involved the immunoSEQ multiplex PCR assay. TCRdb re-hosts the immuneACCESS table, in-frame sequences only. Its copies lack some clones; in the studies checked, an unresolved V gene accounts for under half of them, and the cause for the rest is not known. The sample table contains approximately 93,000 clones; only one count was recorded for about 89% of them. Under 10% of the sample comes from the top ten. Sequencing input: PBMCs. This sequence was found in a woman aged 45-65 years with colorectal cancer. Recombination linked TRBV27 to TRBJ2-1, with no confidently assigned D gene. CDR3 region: CASSFLPPGSYNEQFF. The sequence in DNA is TGTGCCAGCAGTTTCCTTCCTCCCGGGTCCTACAATGAGCAGTTCTTC.